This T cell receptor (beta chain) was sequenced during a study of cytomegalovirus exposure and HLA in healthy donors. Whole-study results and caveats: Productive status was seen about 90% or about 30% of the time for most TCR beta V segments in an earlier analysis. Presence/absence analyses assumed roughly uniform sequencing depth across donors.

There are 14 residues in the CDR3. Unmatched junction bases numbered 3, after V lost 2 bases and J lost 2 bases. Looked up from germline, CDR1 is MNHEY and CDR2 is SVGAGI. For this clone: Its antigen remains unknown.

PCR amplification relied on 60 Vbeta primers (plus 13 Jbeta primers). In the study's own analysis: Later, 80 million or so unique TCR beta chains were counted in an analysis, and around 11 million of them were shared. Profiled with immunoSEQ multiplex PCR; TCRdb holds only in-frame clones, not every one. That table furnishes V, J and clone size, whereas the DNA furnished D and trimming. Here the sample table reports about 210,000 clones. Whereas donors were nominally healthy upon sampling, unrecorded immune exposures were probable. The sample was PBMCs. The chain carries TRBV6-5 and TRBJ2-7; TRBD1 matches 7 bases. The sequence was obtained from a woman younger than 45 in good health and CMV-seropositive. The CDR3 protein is CASSYLDRPYEQYF. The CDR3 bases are TGTGCCAGCAGTTACCTGGACAGGCCCTACGAGCAGTACTTC.